This T cell receptor beta chain was found in a study of cytomegalovirus exposure and HLA in healthy donors. The V end lost 5 bases, the J end lost 2 bases, and 10 bases lay between the germline ends. The CDR3 consists of 13 residues. Germline V gene data show CDR1 as LNHDA and CDR2 as SQIVND (reference sequence). Note on this clone: The target antigen is unknown.

Study-level findings and limits: Later analysis demonstrated an association between a missense DCLRE1C variant and TCR beta V- and J-gene trimming. Previously analyzed data showed that most TCR beta V segments were productive at a frequency of about 90% or about 30%. Associated with HLA alleles at 0.05 false discovery rate in a later analysis were 16,951 TCR beta sequences. Reports showed the classifier diagnosing cytomegalovirus status with high specificity and sensitivity.

PCR used 60 Vbeta primers and 13 Jbeta primers. Sequencing used immunoSEQ multiplex PCR; TCRdb keeps in-frame clones, though not all of them. The sample holds approximately 150,000 clones, roughly four fifths seen once. This receptor was identified in a man aged 40-49 years in good health and CMV-seronegative. The sequencing sample was made of PBMCs. The gene calls are TRBV19 and TRBJ2-7; D is perhaps TRBD2 (5 bases). The CDR3 bases are TGTGCCAGTAGTGAGCGGAGCACCTACGAGCAGTACTTC. Protein: CASSERSTYEQYF.